In its sample, the clone carrying this TCR beta chain was seen many times. Antigen: not known. Germline CDR1 reads SGHRS; CDR2 reads YFSETQ. This CDR3 is 15 amino acids long. J lost 3 bases, V lost 4 bases, and 6 bases had no gene match. TCRdb reprocessed the RT-PCR reads with MiXCR, giving one entry per CDR3 protein. Of about 650,000 distinct CDR3 sequences listed, less than 15% are singletons. This entry comes from a study of response to subunit inactivated influenza vaccine. Study-level findings and limits: It was suggested by the authors that few new T cells are recruited by each seasonal influenza vaccination.

The V and J genes are TRBV5-1 and TRBJ1-4, with 7 bases fitting TRBD1. Here the sequenced sample was PBMCs from blood, taken 14 to 15 days before vaccination. The source is a man aged 45-65 years who received an inactivated influenza vaccine. The CDR3 DNA follows: TGCGCCAGCAGCAGAAGGGACAGCCCTAATGAAAAACTGTTTTTT. Amino acid sequence: CASSRRDSPNEKLFF.